The source of this T cell receptor (beta chain) is a study of blood T cell repertoires in COVID-19. Across the whole study: In each case, the material was cDNA or gDNA derived from T cells, B-cell-depleted T cells, or PBMCs.

Data came from immunoSEQ multiplex PCR; TCRdb stores just in-frame clones and leaves some out. The sample yields some 530,000 clones, around 85% seen once. V gave up 3 bases and J gave up 3 bases; unmatched junction bases: 6. Germline V lookup: CDR1 SGHTA, CDR2 FQGNSA. The CDR3 spans 15 residues. The J gene is TRBJ2-3, the V gene TRBV7-2; TRBD2 matches 7 bases. What was sequenced was peripheral blood. The receptor was derived from a human donor in a cohort sampled during active COVID-19. The CDR3 DNA sequence: TGTGCCAGCAGCTTGGCCGACGGGAGGACAGATACGCAGTATTTT. It is translated as CASSLADGRTDTQYF.